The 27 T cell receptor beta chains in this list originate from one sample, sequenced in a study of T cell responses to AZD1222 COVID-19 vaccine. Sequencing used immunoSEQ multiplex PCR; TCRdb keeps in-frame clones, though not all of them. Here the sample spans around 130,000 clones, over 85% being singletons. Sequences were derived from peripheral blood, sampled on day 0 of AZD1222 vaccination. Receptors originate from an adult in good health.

The CDR3 sequence is CASSQDYWGGTGLGYTF. DNA for the CDR3: TGTGCCAGCAGCCAAGATTATTGGGGCGGGACAGGTCTTGGCTACACCTTC. This chain joins TRBV4-2 and TRBJ1-2; 8 bases are shared with TRBD1. With V trimmed by 0 bases and J by 7 bases, 13 bases remained unmatched. CDR3 length: 17 residues. Germline CDR1 LGHNA, CDR2 YNFKEQ.

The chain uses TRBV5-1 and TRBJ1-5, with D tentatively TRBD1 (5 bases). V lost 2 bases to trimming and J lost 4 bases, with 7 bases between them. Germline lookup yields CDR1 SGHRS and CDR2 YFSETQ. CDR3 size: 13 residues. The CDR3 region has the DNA TGCGCCAGCAGCTTTTGGGGGAATCAGCCCCAGCATTTT. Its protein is CASSFWGNQPQHF.

The CDR3 is CASSMDRGRGYTF. The CDR3 region has the DNA TGTGCCAGTAGTATGGACAGGGGTCGCGGCTACACCTTC. The V and J genes are TRBV19 and TRBJ1-2, with 9 bases aligning to TRBD1. The CDR3 length is 13 residues. V dropped 3 bases and J dropped 8; count of bases not matched to a gene: 4. Germline V lookup: CDR1 LNHDA, CDR2 SQIVND (reference sequence).

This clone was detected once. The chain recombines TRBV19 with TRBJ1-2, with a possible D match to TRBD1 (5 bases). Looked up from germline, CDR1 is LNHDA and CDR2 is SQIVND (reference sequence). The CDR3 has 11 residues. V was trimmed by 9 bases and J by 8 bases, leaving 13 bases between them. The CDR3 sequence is CASSGGAGYTF. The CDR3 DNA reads TGTGCCAGCTCTGGTGGGGCGGGCTACACCTTC.

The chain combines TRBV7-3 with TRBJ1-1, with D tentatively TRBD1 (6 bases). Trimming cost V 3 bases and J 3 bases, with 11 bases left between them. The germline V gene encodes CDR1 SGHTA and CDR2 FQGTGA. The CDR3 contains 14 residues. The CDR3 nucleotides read TGTGCCAGCAGCTTGTCCAAGGGGGACACTGAAGCTTTCTTT. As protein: CASSLSKGDTEAFF.

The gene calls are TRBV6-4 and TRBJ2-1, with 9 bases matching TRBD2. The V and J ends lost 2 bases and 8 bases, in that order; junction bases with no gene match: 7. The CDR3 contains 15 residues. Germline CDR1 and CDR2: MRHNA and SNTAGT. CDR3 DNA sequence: TGTGCCAGCAGTGACGGGACTAGCCCCTGGGATGAGCAGTTCTTC. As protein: CASSDGTSPWDEQFF.

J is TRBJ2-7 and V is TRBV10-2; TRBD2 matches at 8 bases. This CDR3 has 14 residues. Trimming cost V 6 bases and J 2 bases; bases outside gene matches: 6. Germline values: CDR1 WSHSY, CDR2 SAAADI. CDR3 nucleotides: TGCGCCAGCAGCGAAATTAGCGGGACCTACGAGCAGTACTTC. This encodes CASSEISGTYEQYF.

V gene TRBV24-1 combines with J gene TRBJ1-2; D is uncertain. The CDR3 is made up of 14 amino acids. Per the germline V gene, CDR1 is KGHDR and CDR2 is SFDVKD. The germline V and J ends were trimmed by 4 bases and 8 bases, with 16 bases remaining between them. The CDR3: CATSDQTRVGGYTF. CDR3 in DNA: TGTGCCACCAGTGACCAGACAAGGGTTGGCGGCTACACCTTC.

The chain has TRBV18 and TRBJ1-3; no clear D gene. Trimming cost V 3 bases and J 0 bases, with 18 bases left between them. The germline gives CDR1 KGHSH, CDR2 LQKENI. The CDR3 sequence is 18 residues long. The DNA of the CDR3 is TGTGCCAGCTCACCTCTCGCGCCAGGTACAAACTCTGGAAACACCATATATTTT. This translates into CASSPLAPGTNSGNTIYF.

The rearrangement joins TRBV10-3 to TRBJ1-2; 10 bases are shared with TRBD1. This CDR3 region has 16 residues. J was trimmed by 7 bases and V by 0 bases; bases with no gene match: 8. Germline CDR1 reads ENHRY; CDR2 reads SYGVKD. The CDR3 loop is CAISESRGTGAVGYTF. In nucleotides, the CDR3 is TGTGCCATCAGTGAGTCTAGGGGGACAGGGGCAGTTGGCTACACCTTC.

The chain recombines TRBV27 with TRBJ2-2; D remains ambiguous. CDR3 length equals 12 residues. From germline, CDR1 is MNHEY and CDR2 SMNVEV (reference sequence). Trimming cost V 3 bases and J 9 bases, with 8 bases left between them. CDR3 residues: CASSFNLRELFF. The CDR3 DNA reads TGTGCCAGCAGTTTTAACTTGAGGGAGCTGTTTTTT.

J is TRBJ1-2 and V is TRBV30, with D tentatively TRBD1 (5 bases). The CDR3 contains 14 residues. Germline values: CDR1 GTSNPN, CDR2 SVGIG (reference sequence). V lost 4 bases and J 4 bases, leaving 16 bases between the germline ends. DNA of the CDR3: TGTGCCTGGACAAAAGTAGGGACGGTCTATGGCTACACCTTC. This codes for CAWTKVGTVYGYTF. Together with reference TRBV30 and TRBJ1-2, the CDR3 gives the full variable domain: SQTIHQWPATLVQPVGSPLSLECTVEGTSNPNLYWYRQAAGRGLQLLFYSVGIGQISSEVPQNLSASRPQDRQFILSSKKLLLSDSGFYLCAWTKVGTVYGYTFGSGTRLTVV.

This chain's CDR3 is CASSPVGGNQPQHF. CDR3 DNA sequence: TGCGCCAGCAGCCCGGTCGGGGGCAATCAGCCCCAGCATTTT. The rearrangement uses TRBV5-1 and TRBJ1-5; the D is unclear. CDR1 and CDR2 from the germline V gene are SGHRS and YFSETQ. V was shortened by 4 bases and J by 2 bases, with 10 bases between the two germline ends. The CDR3 totals 14 residues.

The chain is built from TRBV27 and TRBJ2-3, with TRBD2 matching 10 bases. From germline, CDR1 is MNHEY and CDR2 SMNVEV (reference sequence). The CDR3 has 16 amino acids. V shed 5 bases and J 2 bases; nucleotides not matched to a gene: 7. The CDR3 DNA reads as TGTGCCAGCAGTGCATTAGCGGGAGGACACACAGATACGCAGTATTTT. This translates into CASSALAGGHTDTQYF.

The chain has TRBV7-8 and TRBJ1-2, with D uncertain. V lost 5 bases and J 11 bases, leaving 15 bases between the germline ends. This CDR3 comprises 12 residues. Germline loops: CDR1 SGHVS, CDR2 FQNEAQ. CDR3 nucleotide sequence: TGTGCCAGCAGCAGAGTGGAGGAAACGTACACCTTC. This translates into CASSRVEETYTF.

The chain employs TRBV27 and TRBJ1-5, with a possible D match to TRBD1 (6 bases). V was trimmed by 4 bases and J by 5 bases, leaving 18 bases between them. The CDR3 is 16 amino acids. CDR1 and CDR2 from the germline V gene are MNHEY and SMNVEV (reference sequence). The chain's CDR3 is CASSSVQGLGYQPQHF. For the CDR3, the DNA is TGTGCCAGCAGTTCCGTACAGGGCTTAGGGTATCAGCCCCAGCATTTT.

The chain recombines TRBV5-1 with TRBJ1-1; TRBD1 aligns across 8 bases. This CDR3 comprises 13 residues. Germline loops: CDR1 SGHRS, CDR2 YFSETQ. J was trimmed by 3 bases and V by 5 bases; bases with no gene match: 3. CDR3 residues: CASRMDRDTEAFF. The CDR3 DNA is TGCGCCAGCAGAATGGACAGGGACACTGAAGCTTTCTTT.

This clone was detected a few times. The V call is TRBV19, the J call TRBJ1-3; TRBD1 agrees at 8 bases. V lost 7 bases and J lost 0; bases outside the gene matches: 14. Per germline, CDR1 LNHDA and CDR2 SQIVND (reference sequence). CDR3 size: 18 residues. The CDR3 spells CASTSGQAYYNSGNTIYF. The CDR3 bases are TGTGCCAGTACCTCGGGACAGGCTTATTACAACTCTGGAAACACCATATATTTT. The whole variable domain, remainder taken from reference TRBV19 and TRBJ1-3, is DGGITQSPKYLFRKEGQNVTLSCEQNLNHDAMYWYRQDPGQGLRLIYYSQIVNDFQKGDIAEGYSVSREKKESFPLTVTSAQKNPTAFYLCASTSGQAYYNSGNTIYFGEGSWLTVV.

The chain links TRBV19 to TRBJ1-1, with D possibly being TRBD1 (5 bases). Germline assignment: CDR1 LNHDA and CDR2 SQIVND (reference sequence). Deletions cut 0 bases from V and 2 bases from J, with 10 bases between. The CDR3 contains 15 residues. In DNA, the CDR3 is TGTGCCAGTAGTATAGACGGGGGATTTAACACTGAAGCTTTCTTT. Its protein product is CASSIDGGFNTEAFF.

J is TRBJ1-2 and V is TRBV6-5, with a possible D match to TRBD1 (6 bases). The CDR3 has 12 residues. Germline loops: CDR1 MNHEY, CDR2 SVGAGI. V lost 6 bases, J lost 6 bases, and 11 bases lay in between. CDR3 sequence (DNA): TGTGCCAGCAGGAGGAGGGGGGATGGCTACACCTTC. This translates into CASRRRGDGYTF.

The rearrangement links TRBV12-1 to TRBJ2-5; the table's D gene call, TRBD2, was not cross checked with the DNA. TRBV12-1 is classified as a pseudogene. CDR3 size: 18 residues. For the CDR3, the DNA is TGTGCCAGCAGCTTTGCCTCTTCTATCGAGGGATACCAAGAGACCCAGTACTTC. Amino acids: CASSFASSIEGYQETQYF.

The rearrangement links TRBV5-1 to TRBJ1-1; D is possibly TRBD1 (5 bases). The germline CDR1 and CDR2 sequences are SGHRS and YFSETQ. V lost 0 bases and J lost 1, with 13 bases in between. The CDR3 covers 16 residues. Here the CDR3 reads CASSLGTRLSNTEAFF. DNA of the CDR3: TGCGCCAGCAGCTTGGGGACAAGGTTGTCGAACACTGAAGCTTTCTTT.

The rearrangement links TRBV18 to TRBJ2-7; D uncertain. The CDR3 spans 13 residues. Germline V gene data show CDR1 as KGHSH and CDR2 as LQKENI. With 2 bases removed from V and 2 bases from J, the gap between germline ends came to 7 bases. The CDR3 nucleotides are TGTGCCAGCTCACCAGACACAACCTACGAGCAGTACTTC. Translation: CASSPDTTYEQYF.

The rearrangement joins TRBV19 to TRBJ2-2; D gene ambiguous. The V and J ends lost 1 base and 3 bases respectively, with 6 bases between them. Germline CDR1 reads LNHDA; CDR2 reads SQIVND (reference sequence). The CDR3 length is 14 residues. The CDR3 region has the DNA TGTGCCAGTAGTATAGGAGCAGACACCGGGGAGCTGTTTTTT. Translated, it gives CASSIGADTGELFF.

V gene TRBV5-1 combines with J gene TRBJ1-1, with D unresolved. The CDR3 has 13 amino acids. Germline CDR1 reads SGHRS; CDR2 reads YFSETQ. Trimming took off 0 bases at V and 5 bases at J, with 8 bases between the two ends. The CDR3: CASSLEVRTEAFF. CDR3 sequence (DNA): TGCGCCAGCAGCTTGGAGGTAAGAACTGAAGCTTTCTTT.

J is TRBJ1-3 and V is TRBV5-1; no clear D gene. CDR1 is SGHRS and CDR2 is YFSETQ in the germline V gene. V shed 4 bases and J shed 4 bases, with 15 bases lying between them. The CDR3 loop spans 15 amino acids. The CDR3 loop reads CASSPRGDGGNTIYF. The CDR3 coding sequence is TGCGCCAGCAGCCCCCGGGGAGACGGCGGAAACACCATATATTTT.

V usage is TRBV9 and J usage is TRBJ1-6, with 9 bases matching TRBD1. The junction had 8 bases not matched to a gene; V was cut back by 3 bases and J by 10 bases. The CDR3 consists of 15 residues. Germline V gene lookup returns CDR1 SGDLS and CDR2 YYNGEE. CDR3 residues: CASSAGQGGVSPLHF. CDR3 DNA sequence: TGTGCCAGCAGCGCGGGACAGGGAGGAGTCTCACCCCTCCACTTT.